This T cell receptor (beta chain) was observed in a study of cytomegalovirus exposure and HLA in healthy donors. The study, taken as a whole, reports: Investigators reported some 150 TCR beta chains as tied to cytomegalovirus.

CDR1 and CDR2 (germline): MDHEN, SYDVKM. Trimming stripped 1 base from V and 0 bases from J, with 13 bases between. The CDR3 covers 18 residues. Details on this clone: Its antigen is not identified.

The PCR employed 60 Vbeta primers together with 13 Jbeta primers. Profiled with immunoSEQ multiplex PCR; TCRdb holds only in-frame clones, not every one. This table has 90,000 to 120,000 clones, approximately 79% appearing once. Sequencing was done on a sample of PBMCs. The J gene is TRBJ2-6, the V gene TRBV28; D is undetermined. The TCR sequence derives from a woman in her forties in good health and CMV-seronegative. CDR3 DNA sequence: TGTGCCAGCAGTTTATCTCCCAGGCATGTCTCTGGGGCCAACGTCCTGACTTTC. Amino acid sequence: CASSLSPRHVSGANVLTF. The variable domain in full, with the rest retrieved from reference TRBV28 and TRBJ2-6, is DVKVTQSSRYLVKRTGEKVFLECVQDMDHENMFWYRQDPGLGLRLIYFSYDVKMKEKGDIPEGYSVSREKKERFSLILESASTNQTSMYLCASSLSPRHVSGANVLTFGAGSRLTVL.